This T cell receptor (beta chain) emerged from a study of beta chain features in type 1 diabetes. CD45RO/CCR7/CD25/CD127/CD95/CD27 sorting isolated CD4+ naive, central memory, regulatory and stem cell-like memory cells. Without exception, sorted populations had purity beyond 95%. This clone was detected only a few times. Its target is unknown. The entirety of the isolated RNA underwent reverse transcription, so expressed TCRB transcripts were sequenced. Samples of naive, central memory and regulatory T cells yielded a mean of around 3.5 million reads. Produced via immunoSEQ multiplex PCR; TCRdb's table is partial and in-frame only. The sample contains more than 300,000 clones, over 12% of which appear only once. Study conclusions and caveats: In all four CD4+ subsets, TCRB CDR3 length was significantly, moderately reduced in type 1 diabetes.

Sequencing was performed on naive CD4+ T cells from blood. The TCR was taken from a young woman in good health.

In DNA, the CDR3 is TGTGCCAGCACGCCAGGGACTGGGGCCAACGTCCTGACTTTC. This encodes CASTPGTGANVLTF. J is TRBJ2-6 and V is TRBV28; TRBD1 is a possible D gene (5 bases). CDR1 is MDHEN, CDR2 SYDVKM, per germline. The CDR3 length is 14 residues. V was trimmed by 7 bases and J by 2 bases, leaving 9 bases between them.